This entry lists 7 T cell receptor beta chains sequenced from one sample in a study of shared clonotypes between healthy human individuals. Data came from immunoSEQ multiplex PCR; TCRdb stores just in-frame clones and leaves some out. The table records roughly 760,000 clones, approximately 74% of them present only once. The sequenced sample was memory CD4+ T cells sorted from blood. Subset of the sample: CD45RA-negative fraction. All receptors derive from a woman aged 25 to 39 in good health.

About this clone: Other DNA sequences in this sample translate to the same CDR3. In DNA, the CDR3 is TGTGCCAGCAGCCTCACGACAGGGAACTATGGCTACACCTTC. Protein: CASSLTTGNYGYTF. The V call is TRBV28, the J call TRBJ1-2; 7 bases match TRBD1. J lost 2 bases, V lost 6 bases, and 6 bases had no gene match. This CDR3 is 14 amino acids long. Germline loops: CDR1 MDHEN, CDR2 SYDVKM.

The V gene is TRBV7-9, the J gene TRBJ2-7; 10 bases are a match to TRBD1. Trimming at V came to 5 bases and at J to 7 bases, leaving 11 bases not matched to a gene. This CDR3 region has 15 residues. In germline, CDR1 is SEHNR, CDR2 FQNEAQ (reference sequence). The chain's CDR3 is CASSAPVGQGWEQYF. As DNA, the CDR3 is TGTGCCAGCAGCGCCCCAGTGGGACAGGGGTGGGAGCAGTACTTC.

The sample holds one count of this clone. This chain connects TRBV14 to TRBJ2-1; D not resolved. The CDR3 has 17 amino acids. With 0 bases removed from V and 0 bases from J, the gap between germline ends came to 12 bases. Germline V gene data show CDR1 as SGHDN and CDR2 as FVKESK. The CDR3 region is CASSQEVAQYSYNEQFF. The CDR3 DNA is TGTGCCAGCAGCCAAGAGGTCGCGCAGTACTCCTACAATGAGCAGTTCTTC.

This clone has just a few counts. The CDR3 DNA reads TGTGCCAGCAGACTCGGTTCGTATAGCAATCAGCCCCAGCATTTT. It is translated as CASRLGSYSNQPQHF. The chain uses TRBV27 and TRBJ1-5; D gene unclear. Germline values: CDR1 MNHEY, CDR2 SMNVEV (reference sequence). The CDR3 has 15 amino acids. Trimming shortened V by 6 bases and J by 0 bases, and 12 bases separated the two germline ends.

This clone was found a few times. J is TRBJ1-1 and V is TRBV7-6, with a tentative D call TRBD1 (6 bases). Trimming left V 2 bases short and J 1 base short, with 8 bases between. Germline CDR1 reads SGHVS; CDR2 reads FNYEAQ. The CDR3 sequence is 14 residues long. CDR3: CASSLQGSNTEAFF. CDR3 DNA: TGTGCCAGCAGCTTACAGGGGTCGAACACTGAAGCTTTCTTT. Combining the CDR3 with reference TRBV7-6 and TRBJ1-1 gives the whole variable domain GAGVSQSPRYKVTKRGQDVALRCDPISGHVSLYWYRQALGQGPEFLTYFNYEAQQDKSGLPNDRFSAERPEGSISTLTIQRTEQRDSAMYRCASSLQGSNTEAFFGQGTRLTVV.

J is TRBJ1-4 and V is TRBV28; D not certain. The V and J ends lost 2 bases and 2 bases respectively, with 12 bases between them. This CDR3 contains 16 residues. CDR1 and CDR2 from the germline V gene are MDHEN and SYDVKM. The CDR3 protein is CASSLGTSVTNEKLFF. The CDR3 DNA reads as TGTGCCAGCAGTTTAGGCACCTCCGTTACTAATGAAAAACTGTTTTTT.

V gene TRBV29-1 combines with J gene TRBJ2-1, with D hard to call. Germline lookup yields CDR1 SQVTM and CDR2 ANQGSEA. This CDR3 region has 11 residues. Between the trimmed V and J ends, which lost 5 bases and 5 bases, there was a span of 7 bases. For the CDR3, the DNA is TGCAGCGTTAAGCGAAACAATGAGCAGTTCTTC. Amino acids: CSVKRNNEQFF.